This TCR beta chain came from a study of PD-L1 blockade in urothelial cancer (dated by TCRdb to 2016 to 2017). About the full investigation: All patients started therapy around 2014 and received atezolizumab 1,200 mg intravenously every 3 weeks. Blood samples gave a median of around 140,000 T cells and approximately 85,000 unique TCRs, with a median clonality of approximately 0.08. An ECOG performance status of 0 or 1 was recorded for the patients, and 0 to 3 prior chemotherapy regimens had been received by the patients. An exploratory multi-omic analysis was conducted of the somatic, immune and clinical correlates of response to PD-L1 blockade with atezolizumab in urothelial cancer. Blood samples were analyzed at 3 weeks after treatment start (second dose) and at 6 weeks after treatment start. Pretreatment tumor samples and matched peripheral blood, collected serially before and after atezolizumab treatment, underwent TCR sequencing. Whole exome sequencing and RNA sequencing of pretreatment tumors were performed alongside TCR sequencing in the same patients. Over 28 patients had pretreatment blood TCR-seq, around 25 had at least one posttreatment blood collection, and around 25 had tumor TCR-seq. Durable clinical benefit meant progression-free survival longer than 6 months, and TCR features were also tested against progression-free and overall survival. About 85% of the roughly 29 patients were males with bladder-origin urothelial cancer, and about 65% of the roughly 30 reported a prior smoking history. Durable clinical benefit was achieved by nine patients and was not achieved by 20 patients.

This clone was counted between two and nine times. Its antigen is unknown. Qualities for individual bases were not recorded, and no much larger clone is one base off. Synthetic TCR analog templates were spiked into each PCR so that absolute template abundance could be estimated from read counts. The immunoSEQ assay was used to amplify TCRbeta CDR3 regions from genomic DNA with bias-controlled V and J gene primers. Rearranged TCRbeta segments were sequenced at approximately 20X coverage. The paper's data handling went like this. Sequencing errors were corrected by clustering, and CDR3s were annotated against IMGT so that V, D and J genes could be assigned. Only productive TCRbeta rearrangements were used in downstream analyses, excluding out-of-frame or stop-codon sequences. To compute clonality, Shannon entropy was normalized by the log of the number of unique productive sequences and then subtracted from one. Fisher's exact test with Benjamini-Hochberg correction, using a cutoff of adjusted p below 0.01, was how clones that differed between time points or between blood and tumor were identified. Held by TCRdb, this immuneACCESS table contains in-frame sequences only and omits some clones. Under half of the omission traces to an unresolved V gene where checked; the cause of the rest is unknown. V and J calls and clone size are copied from that table; D and trimming were computed from the DNA. The sample records fewer than 50,000 clones, under 95% of which are singletons. The top ten clones comprise less than 9.5% of the sample.

The sample's time point label, in plain terms: peripheral blood 6 weeks after treatment start. A total of 25 to 30 patients with locally advanced or metastatic urothelial carcinoma, treated at Memorial Sloan Kettering on a trial protocol, made up the cohort. Peripheral blood mononuclear cells were collected pretreatment and during treatment, with between 1 and 8 total time points per patient. The Qiagen DNeasy Blood extraction kit was used to purify genomic DNA from total PBMCs and tumor samples. PBMCs were collected pretreatment and during treatment, and were isolated and stored as previously described. Findings and caveats that apply to the study as a whole: A pretreatment peripheral blood TCR clonality below the median was linked to improved progression-free and overall survival. Small sample size (n ≈ 29) and many exploratory analyses mean the results are intended to be hypothesis-generating. Patients with durable benefit showed greater expansion of tumor-associated TCR clones in peripheral blood 3 weeks after starting treatment (n ≈ 23, p = 0.022).

V lost 7 bases and J lost 5 bases, and the count of bases not matched to a germline gene is 6. The germline V gene specifies SNHLY as CDR1 and FYNNEI as CDR2. The CDR3 starts with the cysteine, ends with the phenylalanine, and has 14 residues. The only DNA kept is the CDR3, 42 bases in frame from the first base. The sample here was PBMCs, taken around atezolizumab (anti-PD-L1) treatment. This clonotype was sampled from a man in his 70s with urothelial cancer. The V and J genes are TRBV2 and TRBJ2-2, and 8 bases in between align with TRBD1. The DNA sequence reads TGTGCCAGCAAGGGGACAGGAGGGACCGGGGAGCTGTTTTTT. This codes for CASKGTGGTGELFF.